The source of this TCR beta chain is a study of vaccination effects on CD4 cells after COVID-19. Between the trimmed V and J ends, which lost 5 bases and 8 bases, there was a span of 13 bases. Germline CDR1 MGHRA, CDR2 YSYEKL. CDR3 length: 13 residues. Before any sequencing was done, the ViraFEST assay used viral peptide pools to expand antigen-specific CD4+ T cells. Culture lasted roughly 9 days before CD4+ T cell isolation. Study-wide results and caveats: Researchers reported few convalescent patients and no early post-infection timepoints in the study. The study found marked clonal contraction of infection- and vaccine-induced clones late after vaccination.

This clone has more than one count but fewer than ten. The antigen remains undetermined. Generated by immunoSEQ multiplex PCR, the TCRdb table keeps only in-frame clones and is missing some. Of approximately 82,000 clones listed, around 76% are singletons. The chain couples TRBV4-1 to TRBJ1-3; the D is unclear. The receptor was derived from a human donor who received a COVID-19 vaccine. The starting material was CD4+ T cells from PBMCs cultured with HCoV-229E spike peptides, obtained before COVID-19 vaccination. For the CDR3, the DNA is TGCGCCAGCAGCTGGCGAACGGGAGACACCATATATTTT. Protein sequence: CASSWRTGDTIYF.